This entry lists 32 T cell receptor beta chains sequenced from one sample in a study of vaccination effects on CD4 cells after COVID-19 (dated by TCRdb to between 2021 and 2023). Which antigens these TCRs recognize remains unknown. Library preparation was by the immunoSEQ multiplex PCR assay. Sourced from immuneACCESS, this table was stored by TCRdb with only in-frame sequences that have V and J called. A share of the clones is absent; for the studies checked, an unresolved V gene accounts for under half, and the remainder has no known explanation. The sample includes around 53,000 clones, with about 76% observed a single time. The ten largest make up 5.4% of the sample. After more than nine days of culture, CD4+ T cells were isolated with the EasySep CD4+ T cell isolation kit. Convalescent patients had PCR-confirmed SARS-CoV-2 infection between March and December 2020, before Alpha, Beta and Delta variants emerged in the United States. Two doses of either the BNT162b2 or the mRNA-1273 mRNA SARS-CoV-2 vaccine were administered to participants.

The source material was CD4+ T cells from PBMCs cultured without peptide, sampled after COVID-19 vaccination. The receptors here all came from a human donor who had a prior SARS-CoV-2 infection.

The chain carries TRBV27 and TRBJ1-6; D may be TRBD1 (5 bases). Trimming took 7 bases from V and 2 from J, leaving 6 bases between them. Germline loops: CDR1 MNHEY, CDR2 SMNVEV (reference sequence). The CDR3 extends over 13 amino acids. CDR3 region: CASKDTYNSPLHF. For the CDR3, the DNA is TGTGCCAGCAAGGACACCTATAATTCACCCCTCCACTTT.

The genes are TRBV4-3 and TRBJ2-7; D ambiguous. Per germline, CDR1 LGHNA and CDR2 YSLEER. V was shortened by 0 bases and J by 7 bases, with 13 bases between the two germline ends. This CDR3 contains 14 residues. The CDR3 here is CASSQETGSLEQYF. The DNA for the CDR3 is TGCGCCAGCAGCCAAGAAACGGGTTCCTTGGAGCAGTACTTC.

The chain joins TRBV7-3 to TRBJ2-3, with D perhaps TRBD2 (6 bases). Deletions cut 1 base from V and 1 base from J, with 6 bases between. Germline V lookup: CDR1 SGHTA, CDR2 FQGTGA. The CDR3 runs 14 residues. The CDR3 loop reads CASSLSGGTDTQYF. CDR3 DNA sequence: TGTGCCAGCAGCTTAAGCGGGGGCACAGATACGCAGTATTTT.

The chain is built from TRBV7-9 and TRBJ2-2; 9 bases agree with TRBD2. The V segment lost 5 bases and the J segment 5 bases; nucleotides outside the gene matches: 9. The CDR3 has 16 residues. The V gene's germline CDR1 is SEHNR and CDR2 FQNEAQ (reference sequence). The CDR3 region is CASSPVRGLATGELFF. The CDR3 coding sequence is TGTGCCAGCAGCCCCGTTCGCGGACTAGCGACCGGGGAGCTGTTTTTT.

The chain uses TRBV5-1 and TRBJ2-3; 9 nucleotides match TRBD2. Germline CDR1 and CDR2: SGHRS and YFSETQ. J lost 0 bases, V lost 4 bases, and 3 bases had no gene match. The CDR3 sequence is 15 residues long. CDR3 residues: CASSPGLASTDTQYF. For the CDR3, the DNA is TGCGCCAGCAGCCCCGGACTAGCGAGCACAGATACGCAGTATTTT.

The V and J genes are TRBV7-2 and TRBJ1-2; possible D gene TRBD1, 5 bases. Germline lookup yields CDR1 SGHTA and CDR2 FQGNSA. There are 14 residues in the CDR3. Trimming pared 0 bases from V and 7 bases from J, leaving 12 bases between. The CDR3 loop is CASSLAWGEGGYTF. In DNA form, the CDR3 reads TGTGCCAGCAGCTTAGCGTGGGGGGAAGGTGGCTACACCTTC.

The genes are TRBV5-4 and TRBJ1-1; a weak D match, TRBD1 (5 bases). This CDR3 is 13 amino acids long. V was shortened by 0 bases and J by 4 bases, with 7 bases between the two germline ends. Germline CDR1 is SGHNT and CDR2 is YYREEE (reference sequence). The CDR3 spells CASSLAGPTEAFF. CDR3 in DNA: TGTGCCAGCAGCTTGGCGGGGCCCACTGAAGCTTTCTTT. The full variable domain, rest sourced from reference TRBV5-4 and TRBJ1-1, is ETGVTQSPTHLIKTRGQQVTLRCSSQSGHNTVSWYQQALGQGPQFIFQYYREEENGRGNFPPRFSGLQFPNYSSELNVNALELDDSALYLCASSLAGPTEAFFGQGTRLTVV.

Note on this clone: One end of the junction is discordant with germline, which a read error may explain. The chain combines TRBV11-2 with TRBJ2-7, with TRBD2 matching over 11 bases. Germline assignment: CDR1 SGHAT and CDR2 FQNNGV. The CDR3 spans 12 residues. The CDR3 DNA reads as TGTGCCAGCAGCTTCCAGGGACTAGCGGAGGACTTC. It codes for CASSFQGLAEDF.

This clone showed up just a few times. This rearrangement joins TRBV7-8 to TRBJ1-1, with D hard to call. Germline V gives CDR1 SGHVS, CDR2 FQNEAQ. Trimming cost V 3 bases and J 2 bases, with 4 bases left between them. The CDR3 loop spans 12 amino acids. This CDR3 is CASSFLNTEAFF. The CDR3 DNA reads TGTGCCAGCAGCTTCCTCAACACTGAAGCTTTCTTT.

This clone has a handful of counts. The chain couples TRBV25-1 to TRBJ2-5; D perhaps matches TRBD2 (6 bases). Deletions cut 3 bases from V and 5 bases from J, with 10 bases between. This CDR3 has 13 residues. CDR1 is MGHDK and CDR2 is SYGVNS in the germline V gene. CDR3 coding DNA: TGTGCCAGCAGTGAGGCGGGGCTGGAGACCCAGTACTTC. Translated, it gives CASSEAGLETQYF.

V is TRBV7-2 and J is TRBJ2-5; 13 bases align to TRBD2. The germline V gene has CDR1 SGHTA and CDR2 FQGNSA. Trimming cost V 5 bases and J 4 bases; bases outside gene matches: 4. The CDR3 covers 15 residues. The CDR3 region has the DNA TGTGCCAGCAGCGCCGGACTAGCGGGAGTAGAGACCCAGTACTTC. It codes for CASSAGLAGVETQYF.

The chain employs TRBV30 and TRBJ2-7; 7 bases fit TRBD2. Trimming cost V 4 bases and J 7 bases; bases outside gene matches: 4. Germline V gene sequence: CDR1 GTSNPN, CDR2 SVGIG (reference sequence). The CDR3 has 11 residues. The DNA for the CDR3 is TGTGCCTGGAAGCGGGGTTGGGAGCAGTACTTC. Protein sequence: CAWKRGWEQYF.

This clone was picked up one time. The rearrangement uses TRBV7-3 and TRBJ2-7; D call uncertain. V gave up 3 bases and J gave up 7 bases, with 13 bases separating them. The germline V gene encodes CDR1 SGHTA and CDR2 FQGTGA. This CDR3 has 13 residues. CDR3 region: CASSFSEVGEQYF. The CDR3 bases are TGTGCCAGCAGCTTTTCGGAAGTTGGGGAGCAGTACTTC.

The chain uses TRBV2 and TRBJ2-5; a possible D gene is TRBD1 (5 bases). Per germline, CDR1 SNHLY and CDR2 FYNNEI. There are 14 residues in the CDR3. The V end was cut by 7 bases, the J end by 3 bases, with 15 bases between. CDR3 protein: CASTQGSGEETQYF. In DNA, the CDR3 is TGTGCCAGCACCCAGGGTTCTGGGGAAGAGACCCAGTACTTC.

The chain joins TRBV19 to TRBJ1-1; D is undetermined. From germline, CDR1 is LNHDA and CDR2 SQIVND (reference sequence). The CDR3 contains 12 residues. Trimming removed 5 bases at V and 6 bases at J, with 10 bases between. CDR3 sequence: CASSQVLAEAFF. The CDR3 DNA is TGTGCCAGTAGTCAAGTGCTAGCTGAAGCTTTCTTT.

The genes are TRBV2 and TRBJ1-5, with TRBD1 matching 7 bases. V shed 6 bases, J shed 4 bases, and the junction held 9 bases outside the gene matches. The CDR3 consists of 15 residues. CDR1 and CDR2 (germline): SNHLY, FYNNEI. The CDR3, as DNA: TGTGCCAGCAGACAAGACAGGGTCGGAAATCAGCCCCAGCATTTT. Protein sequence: CASRQDRVGNQPQHF.

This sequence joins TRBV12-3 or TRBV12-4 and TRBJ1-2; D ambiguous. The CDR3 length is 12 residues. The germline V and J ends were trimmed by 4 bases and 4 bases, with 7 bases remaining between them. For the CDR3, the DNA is TGTGCCAGCAGTTACCAGGTCTATGGCTACACCTTC. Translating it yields CASSYQVYGYTF.

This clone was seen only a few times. The CDR3 spells CASSSDLWGSSGANVLTF. CDR3 sequence (DNA): TGTGCCAGCAGCTCGGACCTTTGGGGGAGCTCTGGGGCCAACGTCCTGACTTTC. V is TRBV11-2 and J is TRBJ2-6; D may match TRBD1 or TRBD2 (5 bases each). The V and J ends lost 4 bases and 0 bases respectively, with 16 bases between them. Germline V lookup: CDR1 SGHAT, CDR2 FQNNGV. The CDR3 covers 18 residues.

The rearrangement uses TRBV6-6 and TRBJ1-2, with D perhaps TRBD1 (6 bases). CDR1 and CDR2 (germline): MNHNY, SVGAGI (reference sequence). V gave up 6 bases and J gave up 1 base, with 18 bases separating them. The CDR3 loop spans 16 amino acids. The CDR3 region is CASSPPRTAVNYGYTF. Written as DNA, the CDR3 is TGTGCCAGCAGCCCTCCCAGGACAGCGGTTAACTATGGCTACACCTTC.

The chain's CDR3 is CATSPAGSYNEQFF. DNA of the CDR3: TGTGCCACCAGTCCCGCGGGTTCCTACAATGAGCAGTTCTTC. The genes are TRBV24-1 and TRBJ2-1, with a tentative D call TRBD2 (5 bases). Trimming left V 6 bases short and J 1 base short, with 9 bases between. Germline CDR1 KGHDR, CDR2 SFDVKD. The length of the CDR3 is 14 residues.

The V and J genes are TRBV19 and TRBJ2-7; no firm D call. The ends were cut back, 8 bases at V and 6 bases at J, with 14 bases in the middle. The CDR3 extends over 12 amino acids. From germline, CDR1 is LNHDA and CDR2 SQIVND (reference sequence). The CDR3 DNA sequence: TGTGCCAGTGGCGACAAGGGTCGCGAGCAGTACTTC. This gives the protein CASGDKGREQYF. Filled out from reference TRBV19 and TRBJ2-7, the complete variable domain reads DGGITQSPKYLFRKEGQNVTLSCEQNLNHDAMYWYRQDPGQGLRLIYYSQIVNDFQKGDIAEGYSVSREKKESFPLTVTSAQKNPTAFYLCASGDKGREQYFGPGTRLTVT.

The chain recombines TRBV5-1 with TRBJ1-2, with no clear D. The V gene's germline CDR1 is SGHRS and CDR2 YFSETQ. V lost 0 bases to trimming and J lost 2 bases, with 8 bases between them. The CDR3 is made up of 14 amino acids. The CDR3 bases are TGCGCCAGCAGCTTGGAGTCGGTAAACTATGGCTACACCTTC. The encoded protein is CASSLESVNYGYTF.

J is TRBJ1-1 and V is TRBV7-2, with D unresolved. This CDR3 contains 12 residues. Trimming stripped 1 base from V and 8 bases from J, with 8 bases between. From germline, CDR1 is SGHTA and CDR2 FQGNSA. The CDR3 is CASSLEPPEAFF. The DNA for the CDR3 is TGTGCCAGCAGCTTAGAACCGCCCGAAGCTTTCTTT. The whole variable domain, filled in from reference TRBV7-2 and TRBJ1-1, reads GAGVSQSPSNKVTEKGKDVELRCDPISGHTALYWYRQSLGQGLEFLIYFQGNSAPDKSGLPSDRFSAERTGGSVSTLTIQRTQQEDSAVYLCASSLEPPEAFFGQGTRLTVV.

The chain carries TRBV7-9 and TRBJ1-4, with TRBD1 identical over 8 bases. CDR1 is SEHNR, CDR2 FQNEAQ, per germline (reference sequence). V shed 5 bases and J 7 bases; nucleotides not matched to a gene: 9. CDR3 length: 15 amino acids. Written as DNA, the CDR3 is TGTGCCAGCAGCCGCGGACAGGGAAGCGGTGAAAAACTGTTTTTT. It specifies CASSRGQGSGEKLFF.

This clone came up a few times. As DNA, the CDR3 is TGTGCCAGCAGTGACCGCGGCGCGGGCCTCCTATCCTACAATGAGCAGTTCTTC. This translates into CASSDRGAGLLSYNEQFF. The chain uses TRBV6-1 and TRBJ2-1; D is perhaps TRBD2 (5 bases). The length of the CDR3 is 18 residues. Germline assignment: CDR1 MNHNS and CDR2 SASEGT. Trimming shortened V by 3 bases and J by 1 base, and 19 bases separated the two germline ends.

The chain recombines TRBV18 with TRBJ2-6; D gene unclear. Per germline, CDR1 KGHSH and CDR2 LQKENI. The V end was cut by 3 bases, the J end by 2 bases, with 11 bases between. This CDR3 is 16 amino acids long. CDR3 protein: CASSPLSAAGANVLTF. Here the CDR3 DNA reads TGTGCCAGCTCACCCCTTTCCGCCGCTGGGGCCAACGTCCTGACTTTC. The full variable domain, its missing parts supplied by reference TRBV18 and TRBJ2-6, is NAGVMQNPRHLVRRRGQEARLRCSPMKGHSHVYWYRQLPEEGLKFMVYLQKENIIDESGMPKERFSAEFPKEGPSILRIQQVVRGDSAAYFCASSPLSAAGANVLTFGAGSRLTVL.

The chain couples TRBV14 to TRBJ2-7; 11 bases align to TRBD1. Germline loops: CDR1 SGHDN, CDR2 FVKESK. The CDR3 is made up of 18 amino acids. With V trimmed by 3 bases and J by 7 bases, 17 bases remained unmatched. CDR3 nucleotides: TGTGCCAGCAGCCATAGACCCGCCAACGGACAGGGGGCTCGGGAGCAGTACTTC. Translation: CASSHRPANGQGAREQYF.

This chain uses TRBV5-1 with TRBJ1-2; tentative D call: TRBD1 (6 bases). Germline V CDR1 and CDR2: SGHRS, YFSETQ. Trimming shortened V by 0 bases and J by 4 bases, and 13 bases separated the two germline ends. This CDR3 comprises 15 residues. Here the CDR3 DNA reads TGCGCCAGCAGCTTGGGTACAGGGTACGGCTATGGCTACACCTTC. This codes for CASSLGTGYGYGYTF.

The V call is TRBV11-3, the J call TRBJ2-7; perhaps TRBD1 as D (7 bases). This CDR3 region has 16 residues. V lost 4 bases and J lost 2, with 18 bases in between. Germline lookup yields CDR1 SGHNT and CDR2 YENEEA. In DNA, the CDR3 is TGTGCCAGCAGCTCCAACCCAGGGGGGAGTCCCTACGAGCAGTACTTC. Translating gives CASSSNPGGSPYEQYF.

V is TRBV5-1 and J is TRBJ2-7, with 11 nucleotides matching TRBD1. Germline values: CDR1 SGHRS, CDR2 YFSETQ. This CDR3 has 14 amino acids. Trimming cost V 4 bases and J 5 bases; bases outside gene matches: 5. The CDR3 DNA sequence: TGCGCCAGCAGCCAGGGGACAGGGGGTAACGAGCAGTACTTC. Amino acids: CASSQGTGGNEQYF.

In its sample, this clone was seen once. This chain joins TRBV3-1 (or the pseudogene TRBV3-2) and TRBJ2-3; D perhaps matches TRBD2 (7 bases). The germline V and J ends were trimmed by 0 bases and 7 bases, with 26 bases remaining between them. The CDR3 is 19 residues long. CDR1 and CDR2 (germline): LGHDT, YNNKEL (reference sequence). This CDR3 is CASSQDFRLLAGAGYTQYF. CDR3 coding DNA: TGTGCCAGCAGCCAAGATTTTCGTCTACTGGCGGGGGCGGGGTATACGCAGTATTTT.

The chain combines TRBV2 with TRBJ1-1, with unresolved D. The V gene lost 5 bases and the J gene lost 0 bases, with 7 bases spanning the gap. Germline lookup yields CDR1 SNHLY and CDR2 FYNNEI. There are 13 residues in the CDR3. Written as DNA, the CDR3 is TGTGCCAGCAGTCCTGAGGTGAACACTGAAGCTTTCTTT. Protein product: CASSPEVNTEAFF.